What follows are 22 T cell receptor beta chains derived from one specimen sequenced in a study of T cell repertoires in aging, cancer and after chemotherapy. Amplification of TCR beta used genomic DNA extracted from peripheral blood. A mixed TRB-A/B primer pool amplified rearranged TRB by multiplex touch-down PCR. TCRdb itself ran the multiplex PCR reads through MiXCR, one entry per CDR3 protein. The table includes about 9,300 distinct CDR3 sequences, more than 50% detected once. The sample taken for sequencing was blood. These receptors originate from a human donor in good health.

As to this clonotype: A junction end diverges from the germline sequence, so it may reflect a read error. This sequence joins TRBV5-6 and TRBJ1-1; TRBD1 matches at 7 bases. CDR1 and CDR2 (germline): SGHDT, YYEEEE. The length of the CDR3 is 15 residues. CDR3: CASSFGGGHGTEAFF. CDR3 coding DNA: TGCGCCAGCAGCTTTGGAGGGGGCCATGGCACTGAAGCTTTCTTT.

This clonotype was observed a handful of times. J is TRBJ2-2 and V is TRBV6-1; TRBD1 might be the D (6 bases). CDR1 MNHNS and CDR2 SASEGT come from the germline V gene. Deletions cut 6 bases from V and 1 base from J, with 6 bases between. The CDR3 sequence is 13 residues long. CDR3 sequence (DNA): TGTGCCAGCAGAGGGGGGAACACCGGGGAGCTGTTTTTT. Amino acid sequence: CASRGGNTGELFF.

The rearrangement uses TRBV30 and TRBJ1-5; D is perhaps TRBD1 (5 bases). The CDR3 length is 14 residues. The germline gives CDR1 GTSNPN, CDR2 SVGIG (reference sequence). Trimming removed 8 bases from V and 1 base from J, with 15 bases in between. CDR3 protein: CASSIQGSNQPQHF. The CDR3 nucleotides are TGTGCCAGCAGCATTCAGGGAAGCAATCAGCCCCAGCATTTT.

J is TRBJ2-3 and V is TRBV5-4, with D unresolved. This CDR3 has 15 amino acids. Germline V CDR1 and CDR2: SGHNT, YYREEE (reference sequence). The V end lost 0 bases, the J end lost 4 bases, and 12 bases lay between the germline ends. In DNA form, the CDR3 reads TGTGCCAGCAGCTTGGAGCCCCAAGTGTCAGATACGCAGTATTTT. Its translation is CASSLEPQVSDTQYF.

The chain employs TRBV12-3 or TRBV12-4 and TRBJ2-5, with a weak D call TRBD2 (6 bases). There are 14 residues in the CDR3. V was clipped by 7 bases and J by 5 bases, with 17 bases between them. CDR3 nucleotide sequence: TGTGCCAGCACCCAGTTCGGGGGAGGTGAGACCCAGTACTTC. Amino acid sequence: CASTQFGGGETQYF.

This clonotype was seen a few times. This chain links TRBV29-1 with TRBJ2-1; D not resolved. Germline lookup yields CDR1 SQVTM and CDR2 ANQGSEA. The germline V and J ends were trimmed by 5 bases and 6 bases, with 11 bases remaining between them. This CDR3 is built from 12 residues. Here the CDR3 reads CSVYTPPNEQFF. The CDR3 DNA reads TGCAGCGTTTACACCCCTCCCAATGAGCAGTTCTTC.

The rearrangement links TRBV20-1 to TRBJ1-2; perhaps TRBD1 as D (6 bases). In germline, CDR1 is DFQATT, CDR2 SNEGSKA (reference sequence). This CDR3 spans 14 amino acids. The germline V and J ends were trimmed by 6 bases and 4 bases, with 18 bases remaining between them. The CDR3 nucleotides are TGCAGTGCCAGGAAACAGGGTTTGAGCTATGGCTACACCTTC. This gives the protein CSARKQGLSYGYTF.

V gene TRBV6-1 combines with J gene TRBJ2-7; D gene unclear. Germline CDR1 is MNHNS and CDR2 is SASEGT. The CDR3 is 12 amino acids. Trimming stripped 4 bases from V and 6 bases from J, with 10 bases between. CDR3 sequence: CASSVQYSEQYF. CDR3 coding DNA: TGTGCCAGCAGTGTACAGTACTCCGAGCAGTACTTC.

This chain links TRBV20-1 with TRBJ2-1; TRBD2 matches at 12 bases. The CDR3 is made up of 15 amino acids. Germline assignment: CDR1 DFQATT and CDR2 SNEGSKA (reference sequence). Unmatched junction bases numbered 12, after V lost 6 bases and J lost 9 bases. The CDR3 region is CSARTSGIIPGEQFF. CDR3 coding DNA: TGCAGTGCGAGGACTAGCGGGATAATTCCGGGTGAGCAGTTCTTC.

This clonotype was found a few times. The gene calls are TRBV19 and TRBJ1-5, with D uncertain. V lost 6 bases, J lost 2 bases, and 11 bases lay in between. The CDR3 covers 14 residues. The V gene's germline CDR1 is LNHDA and CDR2 SQIVND (reference sequence). CDR3 loop: CASRLSDGNQPQHF. CDR3 DNA sequence: TGTGCCAGTAGATTAAGTGACGGCAATCAGCCCCAGCATTTT.

With regard to this clonotype: Compared with germline, one end of the junction differs, possibly owing to a read error. The V and J genes are TRBV6-5 and TRBJ2-2, with TRBD2 matching over 7 bases. This CDR3 contains 15 residues. Germline values: CDR1 MNHEY, CDR2 SVGAGI. The CDR3 reads CASSYIGGSGGGLFF. CDR3 DNA: TGTGCCAGCAGTTACATTGGGGGATCCGGCGGGGGGCTGTTTTTT.

Points on this clonotype: The junction shows a germline mismatch at one end, possibly a read error. The chain combines TRBV11-1 with TRBJ2-6, with TRBD1 as a possible D gene (5 bases). In germline, CDR1 is SGHAT, CDR2 FQDESV (reference sequence). This CDR3 has 14 amino acids. CDR3 protein: CACSLGVVANVLTF. The CDR3 bases are TGTGCCTGCAGCTTAGGGGTTGTGGCCAACGTCCTGACTTTC.

A remark on this clonotype: Relative to the germline gene, one junction end is altered; a read error may explain this. The CDR3: CASSIGTGGYEKYF. The CDR3 nucleotides read TGTGCCAGCAGCATAGGGACAGGGGGCTACGAGAAGTACTTC. This chain uses TRBV5-6 with TRBJ2-7, with 12 bases that match TRBD1. CDR3 length equals 14 residues. Germline CDR1 reads SGHDT; CDR2 reads YYEEEE.

CDR3 sequence: CASSYSGGVETQYF. The CDR3, as DNA: TGTGCCAGCAGTTACTCGGGCGGGGTGGAGACCCAGTACTTC. The chain links TRBV6-6 to TRBJ2-5; D is perhaps TRBD2 (6 bases). The CDR3 sequence is 14 residues long. V was pared by 0 bases and J by 5 bases, with 10 bases between. From germline, CDR1 is MNHNY and CDR2 SVGAGI (reference sequence).

V and J are TRBV27 and TRBJ2-7; TRBD1 might be the D (6 bases). CDR1 MNHEY and CDR2 SMNVEV come from the germline V gene (reference sequence). Trimming took off 3 bases at V and 2 bases at J, with 17 bases between the two ends. This CDR3 contains 16 residues. The CDR3 DNA is TGTGCCAGCAGTTTGACGCCGCGACAGGATACCTACGAGCAGTACTTC. Protein product: CASSLTPRQDTYEQYF.

The chain is built from TRBV30 and TRBJ1-6; D is perhaps TRBD1 (5 bases). This CDR3 has 14 amino acids. In germline, CDR1 is GTSNPN, CDR2 SVGIG (reference sequence). Trimming took off 0 bases at V and 10 bases at J, with 13 bases between the two ends. The CDR3 sequence is CAWSVPQGRSPLHF. The CDR3 DNA sequence: TGTGCCTGGAGTGTACCTCAGGGAAGATCACCCCTCCACTTT.

V usage is TRBV6-5 and J usage is TRBJ1-1; 9 nucleotides match TRBD1. The germline V gene encodes CDR1 MNHEY and CDR2 SVGAGI. The length of the CDR3 is 14 residues. V was pared by 6 bases and J by 4 bases, with 6 bases of the junction left unmatched. CDR3 nucleotide sequence: TGTGCCAGCAGCCACAGGGGGCGAGTCACTGAAGCTTTCTTT. It specifies CASSHRGRVTEAFF.

This CDR3 reads CASSFEQGARKGTQYF. As DNA, the CDR3 is TGTGCCAGCAGCTTTGAACAGGGGGCTCGAAAGGGGACCCAGTACTTC. This chain uses TRBV5-4 with TRBJ2-5, with 9 bases aligning to TRBD1. The germline gives CDR1 SGHNT, CDR2 YYREEE (reference sequence). V was pared by 2 bases and J by 7 bases, with 12 bases of the junction left unmatched. This CDR3 is built from 16 residues.

The chain uses TRBV30 and TRBJ2-3, with D perhaps matching TRBD1 or TRBD2 (6 bases each). CDR3 size: 13 residues. Trimming removed 4 bases at V and 4 bases at J, with 12 bases between. Germline CDR1 GTSNPN, CDR2 SVGIG (reference sequence). The CDR3 nucleotides read TGTGCCTGGACTCCTCGGGGGCCAGATACGCAGTATTTT. This translates into CAWTPRGPDTQYF.

This clonotype appeared once. This chain connects TRBV30 to TRBJ1-1; D gene unclear. CDR3 length equals 13 residues. Germline V gene lookup returns CDR1 GTSNPN and CDR2 SVGIG (reference sequence). Trimming cost V 2 bases and J 4 bases, with 11 bases left between them. The CDR3 here is CAWSPLDGTEAFF. DNA for the CDR3: TGTGCCTGGAGTCCCCTCGACGGCACTGAAGCTTTCTTT.

The J gene is TRBJ2-1, the V gene TRBV19; the D call may be TRBD1 or TRBD2 (5 bases each). The ends were cut back, 6 bases at V and 4 bases at J, with 16 bases in the middle. The CDR3 runs 15 residues. Germline values: CDR1 LNHDA, CDR2 SQIVND (reference sequence). CDR3 region: CASRKEGQGYNEQFF. In DNA, the CDR3 is TGTGCCAGTAGGAAAGAGGGGCAGGGTTACAATGAGCAGTTCTTC.

There are a few counts of this clonotype. The chain joins TRBV30 to TRBJ2-1; a possible D gene is TRBD2 (6 bases). Trimming took 7 bases from V and 0 from J, leaving 13 bases between them. The CDR3 runs to 14 residues. The V gene's germline CDR1 is GTSNPN and CDR2 SVGIG (reference sequence). The CDR3 reads CAFGGESSYNEQFF. CDR3 bases: TGTGCCTTCGGCGGGGAGAGCTCCTACAATGAGCAGTTCTTC. Using reference TRBV30 and TRBJ2-1 for the parts outside the CDR3, the full variable domain is SQTIHQWPATLVQPVGSPLSLECTVEGTSNPNLYWYRQAAGRGLQLLFYSVGIGQISSEVPQNLSASRPQDRQFILSSKKLLLSDSGFYLCAFGGESSYNEQFFGPGTRLTVL.